This TCR beta chain was documented in a study of blood T cell repertoires in COVID-19. As for the study in general: Acute and convalescent COVID-19 samples came from the United States, Italy and Spain. The analysed material was cDNA or gDNA that came from T cells, B-cell-depleted T cells, or PBMCs.

Followed longitudinally, the Seattle patients had been enrolled during active infection. Original handling: Reference gene primers were amplified, and this amplification served to estimate nucleated cell counts. Method: immunoSEQ multiplex PCR; TCRdb's copy keeps in-frame clones and lacks some. D and trimming come from the DNA, and the V and J calls and clone size come from that table. In the table there are around 460,000 clones, approximately 90% of which are singletons. The J segment lost 6 bases and the V segment lost 0 bases, leaving 5 bases of the junction unmatched. The germline V gene has CDR1 SGHRS and CDR2 YFSETQ. The CDR3 has 14 amino acids.

The receptor was derived from a man aged 18-30 years with COVID-19, enrolled during active disease. The chain recombines TRBV5-1 with TRBJ1-2; 7 bases are a match to TRBD1. Source material: peripheral blood. CDR3 sequence: CASSLETGMNGYTF. CDR3 coding DNA: TGCGCCAGCAGCTTGGAGACAGGGATGAATGGCTACACCTTC.